The 9 T cell receptor beta chains below were found in one sample sequenced in a study of cytomegalovirus exposure and HLA in healthy donors. PCR employed 60 Vbeta and 13 Jbeta primers. Profiling relied on immunoSEQ multiplex PCR, and the TCRdb table lists in-frame clones only, not all of them. Its listing shows approximately 190,000 clones. Sequenced: PBMCs. The receptors derive from a man aged 25 to 45 in good health and CMV-seronegative.

The V and J genes are TRBV27 and TRBJ2-2, with D tentatively TRBD2 (7 bases). The CDR3 consists of 15 residues. Trimming shortened V by 4 bases and J by 5 bases, and 14 bases separated the two germline ends. Per the germline V gene, CDR1 is MNHEY and CDR2 is SMNVEV (reference sequence). CDR3 in amino acids: CASSSRGGSTGELFF. CDR3 bases: TGTGCCAGCAGTTCGAGGGGGGGCTCAACCGGGGAGCTGTTTTTT.

The V and J genes are TRBV10-2 and TRBJ2-5; 7 nucleotides line up with TRBD1. J gave up 4 bases and V 5 bases, and 13 bases lay outside the gene matches. CDR3 size: 16 residues. Germline CDR1 reads WSHSY; CDR2 reads SAAADI. Here the CDR3 DNA reads TGCGCCAGCAGTAGCCACGGGACAGTTGGTTTAGAGACCCAGTACTTC. Protein sequence: CASSSHGTVGLETQYF.

V is TRBV5-1 and J is TRBJ2-5, with TRBD2 matching over 10 bases. Germline V gives CDR1 SGHRS, CDR2 YFSETQ. The CDR3 has 16 amino acids. Losses at the gene ends were 4 bases for V and 7 bases for J; bases not matched to a gene: 13. The CDR3 spells CASSPDPGLARGTQYF. The CDR3 coding sequence is TGCGCCAGCAGCCCCGACCCGGGACTAGCGAGGGGGACCCAGTACTTC.

The V call is TRBV5-1, the J call TRBJ2-1; 11 nucleotides align to TRBD2. With V trimmed by 0 bases and J by 8 bases, 10 bases remained unmatched. Germline V gene lookup returns CDR1 SGHRS and CDR2 YFSETQ. The CDR3 totals 17 residues. Written as DNA, the CDR3 is TGCGCCAGCAGCTTGGCCGCTAGCGGGAGGTTAAATCATGAGCAGTTCTTC. This encodes CASSLAASGRLNHEQFF.

A remark on this clone: One junction end does not reproduce the germline sequence, and a read error may be involved. The chain links TRBV6-1 to TRBJ2-3; maybe TRBD1 (6 bases). Germline CDR1 MNHNS, CDR2 SASEGT. CDR3 length: 15 amino acids. The CDR3 region has the DNA TGTGCCAGCACTGAACGGACAGTGGGCACAGATACGCAGTATTTT. Its protein is CASTERTVGTDTQYF.

The V and J genes are TRBV10-3 and TRBJ1-1; D remains ambiguous. Germline CDR1 is ENHRY and CDR2 is SYGVKD. The V and J ends lost 4 bases and 1 base respectively, with 4 bases between them. There are 12 residues in the CDR3. The CDR3 nucleotides are TGTGCCATCAGTGCTCCGAACACTGAAGCTTTCTTT. It codes for CAISAPNTEAFF.

The chain has TRBV2 and TRBJ2-1, with D possibly being TRBD1 (6 bases). The V end was cut by 7 bases, the J end by 8 bases, with 24 bases between. Germline CDR1 reads SNHLY; CDR2 reads FYNNEI. The CDR3 contains 16 residues. The CDR3 nucleotides are TGTGCCAGCATCGACGACTCCAGGGGTGAAGGGTATGAGCAGTTCTTC. Amino acid sequence: CASIDDSRGEGYEQFF.

The gene calls are TRBV18 and TRBJ1-4; 10 bases map to TRBD1. After removal of 7 bases from V and 4 bases from J, the junction contained 3 bases not matched to a gene. The CDR3 is 14 residues long. CDR1 KGHSH and CDR2 LQKENI come from the germline V gene. CDR3 protein: CASYRDRGNEKLFF. The CDR3 DNA reads as TGTGCCAGCTACCGGGACAGGGGTAATGAAAAACTGTTTTTT.

Here the CDR3 reads CASSLGQAFLYEQYF. CDR3 DNA sequence: TGTGCCAGCAGCCTCGGACAGGCTTTCCTCTACGAGCAGTACTTC. The chain employs TRBV7-9 and TRBJ2-7; 7 bases line up with TRBD1. V trimming: 5 bases; J trimming: 3 bases; junction bases outside the gene matches: 10. Germline-derived CDR1 and CDR2 are SEHNR and FQNEAQ (reference sequence). This CDR3 is built from 15 residues.